A selection of T cell receptor beta chains follows, all from one sample in a study of CD8 T cells in Susac syndrome. TCRdb redid the calling of the immunoSEQ multiplex PCR reads with MiXCR, one entry per CDR3 protein. The sample yields 200,000 to 300,000 distinct CDR3 sequences, less than 96% seen once. The sequenced material came from CD4+ T cells from PBMCs. Receptor source: a human donor with Susac syndrome. Each CDR3 is given with its conserved first and last residue. Each record gives: J gene, V gene, clone size, D gene, CDR3 DNA, CDR3 protein. A D gene is named only where the DNA matches it firmly. Expanded clones get a size class; other rows say once, few or many, or leave the size out.

J: TRBJ1-1
V: TRBV29-1
size: NA
D: TRBD1
DNA: TGCAGCTCGGGACAGGGGGCGGCTACTGAAGCTTTCTTT
CDR3: CSSGQGAATEAFF

J: TRBJ2-7
V: TRBV18
size: NA
D: NA
DNA: TGTGCCAGCTCACCCGAAGAGGCGTGGGCCCGGGGGCAGTACTTC
CDR3: CASSPEEAWARGQYF

J: TRBJ2-3
V: TRBV20-1
size: NA
D: TRBD2
DNA: TGCAGTGCTAGAGATCTACCTAGCGGGAGTATCACAGATACGCAGTATTTT
CDR3: CSARDLPSGSITDTQYF

J: TRBJ1-1
V: TRBV12-3/TRBV12-4
size: NA
D: NA
DNA: TGTGCCAGCAGGCAAGCGACGGGGCTAGTCACTGAAGCTTTCTTT
CDR3: CASRQATGLVTEAFF

J: TRBJ2-1
V: TRBV12-3/TRBV12-4
size: few
D: NA
DNA: TGTGCCAGCAGTTTAGTGTCAAATGAGCAGTTCTTC
CDR3: CASSLVSNEQFF

J: TRBJ2-1
V: TRBV30
size: NA
D: TRBD2
DNA: TGTGCCTGGCATATTGGGAGGACTAGCGGGATTCAAGACAATGAGCAGTTCTTC
CDR3: CAWHIGRTSGIQDNEQFF

J: TRBJ2-2
V: TRBV5-1
size: NA
D: TRBD1
DNA: TGCGCCAGCACAGGGACAGCCCCCACCGGGGAGCTGTTTTTT
CDR3: CASTGTAPTGELFF

J: TRBJ1-3
V: TRBV29-1
size: NA
D: NA
DNA: TGCAGCGTTGAGGGGGGTTCGACAAACACCATATATTTT
CDR3: CSVEGGSTNTIYF

J: TRBJ2-5
V: TRBV5-1
size: NA
D: NA
DNA: TGCGCCAGCAGCTCCCCAGAGGGCCAAGAGACCCAGTACTTC
CDR3: CASSSPEGQETQYF

J: TRBJ2-7
V: TRBV20-1
size: NA
D: NA
DNA: TGCAGTGCTAGAGACTCGACAAAATCCTACGAGCAGTACTTC
CDR3: CSARDSTKSYEQYF

J: TRBJ2-5
V: TRBV28
size: NA
D: NA
DNA: TGTGCCAGCAGTTTAGGGGTCTTCGCAGAGACCCAGTACTTC
CDR3: CASSLGVFAETQYF

J: TRBJ2-1
V: TRBV20-1
size: NA
D: NA
DNA: TGCAGTGTGGGCGGAACAACCTACAATGAGCAGTTCTTC
CDR3: CSVGGTTYNEQFF

J: TRBJ2-5
V: TRBV7-8
size: once
D: NA
DNA: TGTGCCAGCAGCTTAGCGGGTGCCGGGGATGGAGAGACCCAGTACTTC
CDR3: CASSLAGAGDGETQYF

J: TRBJ2-5
V: TRBV29-1
size: NA
D: NA
DNA: TGCAGCGTTTACGGGCACACGAATGGAGAGACCCAGTACTTC
CDR3: CSVYGHTNGETQYF

J: TRBJ1-3
V: TRBV20-1
size: NA
D: NA
DNA: TGCAGTGCCTGGGCGGCGGGAAACACCATATATTTT
CDR3: CSAWAAGNTIYF

J: TRBJ2-1
V: TRBV9
size: NA
D: NA
DNA: TGTGCCAGCAGCGTAGGCGGGCAGGGGTGGGATGAGCAGTTCTTC
CDR3: CASSVGGQGWDEQFF

J: TRBJ2-1
V: TRBV9
size: once
D: NA
DNA: TGTGCCAGCAGCGTAGGTAGCGGCTCCTACAATGAGCAGTTCTTC
CDR3: CASSVGSGSYNEQFF

J: TRBJ2-1
V: TRBV20-1
size: once
D: TRBD2
DNA: TGCAGTGCTCGGCTCGGACTAGCGGCCTACAATGAGCAGTTCTTC
CDR3: CSARLGLAAYNEQFF

J: TRBJ1-5
V: TRBV12-3/TRBV12-4
size: few
D: NA
DNA: TGTGCCAGCAGTTTAGGGAGCAATCAGCCCCAGCATTTT
CDR3: CASSLGSNQPQHF

J: TRBJ2-3
V: TRBV7-3
size: NA
D: NA
DNA: TGTGCCAGCAGCCCAGGACACACAACAGATACGCAGTATTTT
CDR3: CASSPGHTTDTQYF

J: TRBJ2-3
V: TRBV5-4
size: NA
D: TRBD2
DNA: TGTGCCAGCAGTTCCGGACTAGCTCCAGATACGCAGTATTTT
CDR3: CASSSGLAPDTQYF

J: TRBJ2-1
V: TRBV27
size: NA
D: TRBD2
DNA: TGTGCCAGCAAGGCTAGCGGGAGGAGGGCTGCAAATGAGCAGTTCTTC
CDR3: CASKASGRRAANEQFF

J: TRBJ2-1
V: TRBV19
size: NA
D: TRBD2
DNA: TGTGCCAGTAGTAGGGGGGGTTATAGCTCCTACAATGAGCAGTTCTTC
CDR3: CASSRGGYSSYNEQFF